One and the same sample provided the 3 T cell receptor beta chains below, sequenced in a study of blood T cell repertoires in COVID-19 (dated by TCRdb to the early 2020s). Receptors were amplified or captured by the immunoSEQ multiplex PCR assay. TCRdb took this table from immuneACCESS and kept in-frame rearrangements with V and J called. Such tables lack part of the clones; where checked against another copy, unresolved V genes explain under half of the gap, and the rest is unexplained. This sample has 650,000 to 800,000 clones in its table, and over 80% of those were observed once. The top ten clones comprise about 0.24% of the sample. The sequencing input was peripheral blood. The receptors originated from a woman under 30 with acute or convalescent COVID-19.

The rearrangement links TRBV27 to TRBJ1-4, with 8 bases that match TRBD1. J lost 8 bases, V lost 6 bases, and 8 bases had no gene match. Germline V CDR1 and CDR2: MNHEY, SMNVEV (reference sequence). This CDR3 is 14 amino acids long. CDR3 protein: CASSQWQGAEKLFF. Written as DNA, the CDR3 is TGTGCCAGCAGCCAATGGCAGGGGGCAGAAAAACTGTTTTTT.

The chain combines TRBV29-1 with TRBJ1-1; D unresolved. Per germline, CDR1 SQVTM and CDR2 ANQGSEA. Trimming shortened V by 2 bases and J by 4 bases, and 5 bases separated the two germline ends. The CDR3 has 11 residues. The CDR3 here is CSVEPGTEAFF. CDR3 coding DNA: TGCAGCGTTGAACCCGGCACTGAAGCTTTCTTT. Looking up the rest from reference TRBV29-1 and TRBJ1-1 gives the full variable domain: SAVISQKPSRDICQRGTSLTIQCQVDSQVTMMFWYRQQPGQSLTLIATANQGSEATYESGFVIDKFPISRPNLTFSTLTVSNMSPEDSSIYLCSVEPGTEAFFGQGTRLTVV.

CDR3 bases: TGTGCCAGCAGCGTAGCACTCTCTGATTACAATGAGCAGTTCTTC. This encodes CASSVALSDYNEQFF. V is TRBV9 and J is TRBJ2-1; no clear D. The germline V gene encodes CDR1 SGDLS and CDR2 YYNGEE. V dropped 0 bases and J dropped 4 bases, with 11 bases sitting between them. This CDR3 comprises 15 residues.